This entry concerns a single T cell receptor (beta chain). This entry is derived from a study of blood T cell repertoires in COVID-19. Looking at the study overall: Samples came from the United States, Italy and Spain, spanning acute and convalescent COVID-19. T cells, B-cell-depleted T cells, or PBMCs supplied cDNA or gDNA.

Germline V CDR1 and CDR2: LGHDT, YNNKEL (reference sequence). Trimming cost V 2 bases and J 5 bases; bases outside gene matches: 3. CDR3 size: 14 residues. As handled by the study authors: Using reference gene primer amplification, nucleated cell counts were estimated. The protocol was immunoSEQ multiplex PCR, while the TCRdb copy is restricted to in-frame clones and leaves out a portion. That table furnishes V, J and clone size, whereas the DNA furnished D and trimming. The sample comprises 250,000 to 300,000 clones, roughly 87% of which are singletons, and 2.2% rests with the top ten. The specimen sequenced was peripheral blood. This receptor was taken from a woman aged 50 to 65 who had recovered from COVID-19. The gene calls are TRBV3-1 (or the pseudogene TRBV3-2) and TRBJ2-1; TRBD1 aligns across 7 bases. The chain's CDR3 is CASSQWDSHNEQFF. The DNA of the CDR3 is TGTGCCAGCAGCCAATGGGACAGTCACAATGAGCAGTTCTTC.